The entry that follows covers one TCR beta chain sequence. The antigen it recognizes is unknown. No per-base quality is available; no much larger clone lies one base away. The data belong to a study of blood T cell repertoires in COVID-19 (dated by TCRdb to the early 2020s). Broadly, across the study: Samples covering the acute and convalescent phases of COVID-19 were provided by collaborators in the United States, Italy and Spain. The material from the prospective study consisted of cDNA or gDNA derived from T cells, B-cell-depleted T cells, or PBMCs. The dataset comprised deeply sampled blood TCRbeta repertoires from subjects exposed to, actively infected with, or recovered from COVID-19. The repertoires were released in a freely available public database intended as a resource for research on the immune response to SARS-CoV-2. Samples came from the ongoing ImmuneRACE study (first 160 participants) plus 1,254 subjects from 6 global collaborators. The sample metadata nearly always contained a de-identified subject ID, COVID-19 status, age in years and sex. Where HLA class I and class II types were available, the types were taken from metadata supplied by the sample provider, not from assay-based typing.

Whole blood was collected in K2EDTA tubes by collaborating institutions according to the institutions' own protocols. For TCRbeta analysis, collaborators shipped samples in one of three forms: frozen whole blood, isolated PBMCs, or DNA extracted from either of those sample types. Summary of the overall study and its limitations: How much clinical and demographic metadata was included differed by source and by participant, and the metadata was provided uncurated.

The immunoSEQ Assay, a bias-controlled multiplex PCR, was used to amplify TCRbeta CDR3 regions from genomic DNA. On the authors' methods: Nucleated cell counts per sample were estimated from amplification of reference gene primers within the assay. To quantify the absolute abundance of each unique TCRbeta CDR3 rearrangement, sequence reads were collapsed and filtered. Productive Simpson clonality was computed per sample as the square root of Simpson's diversity index over productive rearrangements. Not all clones reach the TCRdb copy of this immuneACCESS table, which keeps in-frame sequences only. Checked studies attribute under half of the gap to unresolved V genes and leave the rest unexplained. V and J calls and clone size are given by that table; D and trimming were obtained from the DNA. This sample holds over 80,000 clones; 60% to 85% were observed only once. The ten largest account for 18% of the sample.

The origin of this receptor is a woman of 80 years or more with active or convalescent COVID-19. Sequencing used peripheral blood.

The DNA sequence is TGTGCCAGCAGCTTAGGTGACAGAGAAAATGAAAAACTGTTTTTT. This encodes CASSLGDRENEKLFF. The rearranged chain carries TRBV7-8 and TRBJ1-4; possibly the D gene is TRBD1, per 5 matching bases. Including cysteine and phenylalanine, the CDR3 has 15 amino acids. Just CDR3 DNA is preserved here, 45 bases in frame from base 1. Taken from the germline V gene, the CDR1 and CDR2 loops are SGHVS and FQNEAQ. V and J lose 1 base and 5 bases, and a span of 11 bases separates them. Full variable domain (CDR3 extended with the reference TRBV7-8 and TRBJ1-4 proteins): GAGVSQSPRYKVAKRGQDVALRCDPISGHVSLFWYQQALGQGPEFLTYFQNEAQLDKSGLPSDRFFAERPEGSVSTLKIQRTQQEDSAVYLCASSLGDRENEKLFFGSGTQLSVL.